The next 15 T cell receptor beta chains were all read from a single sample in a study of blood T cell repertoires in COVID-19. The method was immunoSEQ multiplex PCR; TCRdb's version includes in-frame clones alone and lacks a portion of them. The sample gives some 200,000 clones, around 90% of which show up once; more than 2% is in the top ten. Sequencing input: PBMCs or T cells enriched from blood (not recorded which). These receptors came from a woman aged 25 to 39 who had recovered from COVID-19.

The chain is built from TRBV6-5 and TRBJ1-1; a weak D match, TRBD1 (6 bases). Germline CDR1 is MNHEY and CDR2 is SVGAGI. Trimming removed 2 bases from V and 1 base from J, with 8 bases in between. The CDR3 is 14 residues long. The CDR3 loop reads CASSYTGTNTEAFF. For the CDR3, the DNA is TGTGCCAGCAGTTACACAGGGACGAACACTGAAGCTTTCTTT.

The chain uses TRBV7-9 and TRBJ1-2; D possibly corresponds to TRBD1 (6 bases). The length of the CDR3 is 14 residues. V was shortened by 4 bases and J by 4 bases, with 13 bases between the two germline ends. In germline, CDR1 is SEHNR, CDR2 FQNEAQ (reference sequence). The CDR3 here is CASSSHDRTYGYTF. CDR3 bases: TGTGCCAGCAGCTCCCATGACAGGACCTATGGCTACACCTTC.

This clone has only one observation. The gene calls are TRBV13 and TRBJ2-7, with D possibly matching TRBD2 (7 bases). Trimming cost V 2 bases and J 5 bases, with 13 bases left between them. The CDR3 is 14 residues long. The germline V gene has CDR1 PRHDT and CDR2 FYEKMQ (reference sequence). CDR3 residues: CASSLQGGADEQYF. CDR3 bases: TGTGCCAGCAGCTTACAAGGGGGGGCCGACGAGCAGTACTTC. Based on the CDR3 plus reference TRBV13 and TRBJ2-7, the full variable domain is AAGVIQSPRHLIKEKRETATLKCYPIPRHDTVYWYQQGPGQDPQFLISFYEKMQSDKGSIPDRFSAQQFSDYHSELNMSSLELGDSALYFCASSLQGGADEQYFGPGTRLTVT.

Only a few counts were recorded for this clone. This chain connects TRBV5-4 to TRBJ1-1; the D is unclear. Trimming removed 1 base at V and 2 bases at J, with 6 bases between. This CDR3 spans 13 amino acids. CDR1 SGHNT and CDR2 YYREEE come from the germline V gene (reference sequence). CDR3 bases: TGTGCCAGCAGCTTGCCAGGAAACACTGAAGCTTTCTTT. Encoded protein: CASSLPGNTEAFF.

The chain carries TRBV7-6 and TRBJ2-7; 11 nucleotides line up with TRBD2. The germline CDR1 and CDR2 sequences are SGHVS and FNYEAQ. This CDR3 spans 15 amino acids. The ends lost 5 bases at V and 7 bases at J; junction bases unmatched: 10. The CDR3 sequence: CASSTQLAGAGEQYF. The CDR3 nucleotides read TGTGCCAGCAGCACGCAACTAGCGGGAGCGGGAGAGCAGTACTTC.

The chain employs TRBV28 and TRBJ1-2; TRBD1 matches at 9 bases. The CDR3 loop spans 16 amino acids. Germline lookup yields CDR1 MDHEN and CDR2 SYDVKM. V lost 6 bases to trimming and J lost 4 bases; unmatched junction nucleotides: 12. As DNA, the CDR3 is TGTGCCAGCAGCCGACAGGGGGTCTCGGTAGGCTATGGCTACACCTTC. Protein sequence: CASSRQGVSVGYGYTF.

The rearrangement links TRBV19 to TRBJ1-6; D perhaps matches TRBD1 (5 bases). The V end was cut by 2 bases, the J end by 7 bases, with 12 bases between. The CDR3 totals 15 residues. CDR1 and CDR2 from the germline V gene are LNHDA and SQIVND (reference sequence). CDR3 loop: CASSIRETENSPLHF. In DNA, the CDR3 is TGTGCCAGTAGTATACGCGAGACAGAGAATTCACCCCTCCACTTT.

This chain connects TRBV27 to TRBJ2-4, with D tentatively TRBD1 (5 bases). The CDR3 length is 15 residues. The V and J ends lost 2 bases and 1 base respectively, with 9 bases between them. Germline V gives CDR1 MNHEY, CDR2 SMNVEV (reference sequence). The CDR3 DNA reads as TGTGCCAGCAGTTTAGGTGGGGCGGCCAAAAACATTCAGTACTTC. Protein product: CASSLGGAAKNIQYF.

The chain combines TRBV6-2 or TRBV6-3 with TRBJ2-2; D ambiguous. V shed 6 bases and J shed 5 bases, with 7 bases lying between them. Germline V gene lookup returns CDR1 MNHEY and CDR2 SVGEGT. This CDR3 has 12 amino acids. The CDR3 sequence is CASSRRTGELFF. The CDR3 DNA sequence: TGTGCCAGCAGCCGGCGGACCGGGGAGCTGTTTTTT.

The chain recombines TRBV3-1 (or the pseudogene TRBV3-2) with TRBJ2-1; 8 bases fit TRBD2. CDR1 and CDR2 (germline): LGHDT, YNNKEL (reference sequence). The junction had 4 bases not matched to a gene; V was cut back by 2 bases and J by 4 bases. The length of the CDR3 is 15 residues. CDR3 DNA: TGTGCCAGCAGCCAATACCGGGGGGGATACAATGAGCAGTTCTTC. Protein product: CASSQYRGGYNEQFF.

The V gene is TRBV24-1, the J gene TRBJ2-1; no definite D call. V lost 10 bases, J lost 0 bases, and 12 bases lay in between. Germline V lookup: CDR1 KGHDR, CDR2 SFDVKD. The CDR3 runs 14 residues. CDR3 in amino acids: CATAPIGSYNEQFF. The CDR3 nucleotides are TGTGCCACAGCCCCTATCGGCTCCTACAATGAGCAGTTCTTC.

Written as DNA, the CDR3 is TGTGCCAGCAGTCGTAGCAATTTCTACGAGCAGTACTTC. This translates into CASSRSNFYEQYF. The gene calls are TRBV25-1 and TRBJ2-7; no reliable D call. Germline V gives CDR1 MGHDK, CDR2 SYGVNS. V was trimmed by 5 bases and J by 3 bases, leaving 11 bases between them. The CDR3 totals 13 residues.

CDR3: CASSQVRLEQFF. CDR3 DNA: TGTGCCAGCAGCCAAGTTCGACTCGAGCAGTTCTTC. The V call is TRBV3-1 (or the pseudogene TRBV3-2), the J call TRBJ2-1; no definite D call. The V gene lost 1 base and the J gene lost 10 bases, with 8 bases spanning the gap. Germline assignment: CDR1 LGHDT and CDR2 YNNKEL (reference sequence). CDR3 length: 12 residues.

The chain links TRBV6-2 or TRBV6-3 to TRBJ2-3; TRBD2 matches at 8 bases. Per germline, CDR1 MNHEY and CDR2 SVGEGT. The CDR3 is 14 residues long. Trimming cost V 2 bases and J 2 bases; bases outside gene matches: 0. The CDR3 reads CASSYGLATDTQYF. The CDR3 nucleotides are TGTGCCAGCAGTTACGGACTAGCCACAGATACGCAGTATTTT.

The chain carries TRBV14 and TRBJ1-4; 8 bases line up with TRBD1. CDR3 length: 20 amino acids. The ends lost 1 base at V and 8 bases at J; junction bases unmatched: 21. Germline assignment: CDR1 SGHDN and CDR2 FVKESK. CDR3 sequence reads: CASSQGAVAGGYGEEEKLFF. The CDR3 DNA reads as TGTGCCAGCAGCCAAGGTGCTGTAGCAGGGGGCTATGGAGAGGAGGAAAAACTGTTTTTT.